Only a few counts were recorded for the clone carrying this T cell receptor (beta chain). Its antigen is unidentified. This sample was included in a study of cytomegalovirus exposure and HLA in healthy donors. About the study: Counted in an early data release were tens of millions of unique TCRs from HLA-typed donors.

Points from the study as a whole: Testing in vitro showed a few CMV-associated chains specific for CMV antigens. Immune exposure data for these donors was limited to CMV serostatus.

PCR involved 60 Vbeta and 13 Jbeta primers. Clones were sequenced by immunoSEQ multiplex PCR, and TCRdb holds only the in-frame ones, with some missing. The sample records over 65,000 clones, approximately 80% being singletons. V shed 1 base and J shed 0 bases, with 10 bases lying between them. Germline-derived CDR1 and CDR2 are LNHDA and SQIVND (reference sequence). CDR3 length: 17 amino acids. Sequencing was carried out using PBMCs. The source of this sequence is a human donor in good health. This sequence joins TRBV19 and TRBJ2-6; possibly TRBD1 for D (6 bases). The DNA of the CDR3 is TGTGCCAGTAGTATAGTCAGGGGTAGCTCTGGGGCCAACGTCCTGACTTTC. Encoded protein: CASSIVRGSSGANVLTF.